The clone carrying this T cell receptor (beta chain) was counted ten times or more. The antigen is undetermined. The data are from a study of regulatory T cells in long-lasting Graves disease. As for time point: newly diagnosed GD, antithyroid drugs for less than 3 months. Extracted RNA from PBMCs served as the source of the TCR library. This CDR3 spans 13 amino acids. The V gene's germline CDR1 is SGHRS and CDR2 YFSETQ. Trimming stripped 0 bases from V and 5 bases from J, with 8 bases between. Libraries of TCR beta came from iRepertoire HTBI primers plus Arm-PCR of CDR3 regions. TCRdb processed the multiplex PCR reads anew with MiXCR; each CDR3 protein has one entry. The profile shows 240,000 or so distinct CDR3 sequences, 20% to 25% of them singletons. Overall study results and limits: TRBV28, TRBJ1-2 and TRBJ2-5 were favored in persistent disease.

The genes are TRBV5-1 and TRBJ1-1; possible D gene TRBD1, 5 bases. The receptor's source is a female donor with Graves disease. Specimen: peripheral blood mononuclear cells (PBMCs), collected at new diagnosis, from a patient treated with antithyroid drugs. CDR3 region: CASSLVGQTEAFF. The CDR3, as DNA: TGCGCCAGCAGCTTGGTAGGACAAACTGAAGCTTTCTTT.